This T cell receptor beta chain is from a study of OX40 agonist ivuxolimab in advanced cancers. Study-wide results and limits: Average numbers of expanded clones were greater in CD8+ T cells than in CD4+.

TCRdb's copy holds only in-frame clones and misses some; the assay was immunoSEQ multiplex PCR. The data hold about 50,000 clones, with 82% observed a single time. To note about this clone: Antigen specificity is unknown.

Germline lookup yields CDR1 SGDLS and CDR2 YYNGEE. The CDR3 totals 17 residues. The V and J ends lost 2 bases and 0 bases respectively, with 15 bases between them. This sequence originates from an adult with an advanced solid tumor such as melanoma, head and neck, liver or kidney cancer. The sequences come from CD4+ or CD8+ T cells sorted from blood, collected in a trial of the OX40 agonist ivuxolimab. The chain joins TRBV9 to TRBJ1-3, with D possibly matching TRBD1 (5 bases). The CDR3 DNA follows: TGTGCCAGCAGCGTCGACCCTCGGGGGGGCTCTGGAAACACCATATATTTT. Residues: CASSVDPRGGSGNTIYF.